The clone carrying this T cell receptor beta chain was counted a few times. Its antigen is not identified. Deletions cut 5 bases from V and 5 bases from J, with 16 bases between. CDR1 is DFQATT, CDR2 SNEGSKA, per germline (reference sequence). The CDR3 has 14 residues. Constant-region reverse primers amplified full-length variable regions, followed by semi-nested Nested Universal Primer A PCR. TCRdb independently ran MiXCR on the 5' RACE reads; one entry per CDR3 protein. This sample yields about 40,000 distinct CDR3 sequences, of which approximately 28% are seen a single time; about 3.8% belongs to the top ten. Whole-study results and caveats: Tumor memory CD4+ T cell TCR gene usage clustered with blood and lymph node memory CD4+ cells and lymph node naive CD4+ cells. Tumor-infiltrating Treg TCR alpha and beta sequences overlapped most with tumor naive CD4+ T cells, then blood naive.

The receptor was derived from a female donor with breast cancer. Sequencing was performed on tumor-infiltrating memory CD4+ T cells sorted from the breast tumor. The subset is: memory CD4+ T cells, CD4+CD45RO+CD25-. This chain uses TRBV20-1 with TRBJ1-5; unclear D gene. CDR3 region: CSALGPGAHQPQHF. For the CDR3, the DNA is TGCAGTGCTCTAGGACCAGGCGCGCATCAGCCCCAGCATTTT.